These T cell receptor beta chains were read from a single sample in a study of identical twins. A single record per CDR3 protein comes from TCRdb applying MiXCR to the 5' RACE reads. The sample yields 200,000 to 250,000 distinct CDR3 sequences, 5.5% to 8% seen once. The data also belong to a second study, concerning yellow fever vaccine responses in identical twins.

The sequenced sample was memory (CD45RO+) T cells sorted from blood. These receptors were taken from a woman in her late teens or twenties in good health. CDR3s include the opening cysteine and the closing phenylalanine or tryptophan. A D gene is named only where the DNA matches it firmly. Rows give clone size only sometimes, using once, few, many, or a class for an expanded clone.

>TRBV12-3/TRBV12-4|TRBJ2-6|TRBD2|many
TGTGCCAGCAGGACTAGCCTCTCTGGGGCCAACGTCCTGACTTTC
CASRTSLSGANVLTF
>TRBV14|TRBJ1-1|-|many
TGTGCCAGCAGCTCCCAAGAGAACACTGAAGCTTTCTTT
CASSSQENTEAFF
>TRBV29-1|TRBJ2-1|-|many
TGCAGCGTTGAAGATACCGGGGGCCACAATGAGCAGTTCTTC
CSVEDTGGHNEQFF
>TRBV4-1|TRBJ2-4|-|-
TGCGCCAGCAGCCTCATAGGGGTAGCCAAAAACATTCAGTACTTC
CASSLIGVAKNIQYF
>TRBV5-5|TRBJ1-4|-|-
TGTGCCAGCAGCTCCGATTGGAGAAGCGGTAATGAAAAACTGTTTTTT
CASSSDWRSGNEKLFF
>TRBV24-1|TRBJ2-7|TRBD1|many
TGTGCCACCAGTGAGAATGAAGCTACAGGGGCCTACGAGCAGTACTTC
CATSENEATGAYEQYF
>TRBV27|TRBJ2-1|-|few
TGTGCCAGCAGTTTGCAGCAGGGGAGCGGTGAGCAGTTCTTC
CASSLQQGSGEQFF
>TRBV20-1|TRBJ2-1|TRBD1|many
TGCAGTGCGTCCGGGACAGCCAGCAATGAGCAGTTCTTC
CSASGTASNEQFF
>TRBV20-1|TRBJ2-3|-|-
TGCAGTGTCCCGTCAGGGTCCACAGATACGCAGTATTTT
CSVPSGSTDTQYF
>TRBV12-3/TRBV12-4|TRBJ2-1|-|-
TGTGCCAGCAGTTTAGCGCTACTAGCCTACAATGAGCAGTTCTTC
CASSLALLAYNEQFF
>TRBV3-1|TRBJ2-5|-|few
TGTGCCAGCAGCCAAGGCATTCCGGAGACCCAGTACTTC
CASSQGIPETQYF
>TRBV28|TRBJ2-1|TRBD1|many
TGTGCCAGCAGTTTAGGGACAGTCAAGCAGTTCTTC
CASSLGTVKQFF
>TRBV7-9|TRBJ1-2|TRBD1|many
TGTGCCAGCAGCCGTACCGCAGGGGGAGGCTACACCTTC
CASSRTAGGGYTF
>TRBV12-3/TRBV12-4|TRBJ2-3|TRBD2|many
TGTGCCAGCAGTCTACTAGCGGGGGCCGGGACAGATACGCAGTATTTT
CASSLLAGAGTDTQYF
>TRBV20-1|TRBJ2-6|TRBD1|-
TGCAGTGCTAGAGTAGGGACGGAGAGGGGGCCTTGGGCCAACGTCCTGACTTTC
CSARVGTERGPWANVLTF
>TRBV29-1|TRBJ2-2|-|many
TGCAGCGCCAAGGCTGAGTGGGTCGGGGAGCTGTTTTTT
CSAKAEWVGELFF
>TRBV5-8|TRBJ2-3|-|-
TGTGCCAGCAGCACGCGGGACAGCCGCACAGATACGCAGTATTTT
CASSTRDSRTDTQYF
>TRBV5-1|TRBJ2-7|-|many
TGCGCCAGCAGCTTGGTAGCTAGGAGCTACGAGCAGTACTTC
CASSLVARSYEQYF
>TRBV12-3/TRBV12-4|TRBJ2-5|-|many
TGTGCCAAGACGGGGCGGATGGGGTACCAAGAGACCCAGTACTTC
CAKTGRMGYQETQYF
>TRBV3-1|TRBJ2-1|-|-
TGTGCCAGCAGCCAAGGTCAGGGAAGGGGCAATGAGCAGTTCTTC
CASSQGQGRGNEQFF
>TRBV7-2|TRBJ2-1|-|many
TGTGCCAGCAGCTTAGGGCCCGCCTTAGAGCAGTTCTTC
CASSLGPALEQFF
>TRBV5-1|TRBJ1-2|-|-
TGCGCCAGCAGCTTGGGTGACAGGTCCTATGGCTACACCTTC
CASSLGDRSYGYTF
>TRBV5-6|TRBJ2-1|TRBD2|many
TGTGCCAGCAGCCCCGGGACTAGCGAGAGAAGTGAGCAGTTCTTC
CASSPGTSERSEQFF
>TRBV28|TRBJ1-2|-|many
TGTGCCAGCAGTTTAAACAGGGTGACTAACTATGGCTACACCTTC
CASSLNRVTNYGYTF
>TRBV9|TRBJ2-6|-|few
TGTGCCAGCGGGCGTGGGGCCAACGTCCTGACTTTC
CASGRGANVLTF
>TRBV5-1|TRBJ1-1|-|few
TGCGCCAGCAGCTTCGGAGACTTTAACACTGAAGCTTTCTTT
CASSFGDFNTEAFF
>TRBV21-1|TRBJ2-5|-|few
TGTGCCAGCAGCAAGCGGGCGGGAGGGCCTGAGACCCAGTACTTC
CASSKRAGGPETQYF